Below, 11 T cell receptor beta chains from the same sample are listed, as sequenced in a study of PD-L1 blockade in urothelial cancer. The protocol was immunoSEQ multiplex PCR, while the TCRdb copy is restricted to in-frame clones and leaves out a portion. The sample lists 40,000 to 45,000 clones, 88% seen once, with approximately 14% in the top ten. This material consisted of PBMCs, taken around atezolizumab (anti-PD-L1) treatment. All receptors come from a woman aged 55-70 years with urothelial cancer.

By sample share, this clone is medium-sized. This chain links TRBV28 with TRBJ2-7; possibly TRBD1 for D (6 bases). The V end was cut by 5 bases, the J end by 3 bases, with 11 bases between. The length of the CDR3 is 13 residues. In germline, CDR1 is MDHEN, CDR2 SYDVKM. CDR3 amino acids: CASSRGTIYEQYF. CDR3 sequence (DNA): TGTGCCAGCAGTCGAGGGACAATCTACGAGCAGTACTTC.

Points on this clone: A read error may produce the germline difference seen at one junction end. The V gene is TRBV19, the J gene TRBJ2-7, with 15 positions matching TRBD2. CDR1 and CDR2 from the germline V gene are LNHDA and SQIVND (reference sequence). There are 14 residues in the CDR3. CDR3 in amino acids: CASSYPGLAGGLHF. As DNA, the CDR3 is TGTGCCAGTAGTTATCCGGGACTAGCGGGGGGCTTACACTTC.

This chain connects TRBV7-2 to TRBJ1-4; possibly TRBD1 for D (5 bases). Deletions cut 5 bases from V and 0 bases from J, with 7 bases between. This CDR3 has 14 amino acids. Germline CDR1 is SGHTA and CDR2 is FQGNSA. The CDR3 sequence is CASSQGATNEKLFF. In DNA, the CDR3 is TGTGCCAGCAGCCAGGGTGCAACTAATGAAAAACTGTTTTTT. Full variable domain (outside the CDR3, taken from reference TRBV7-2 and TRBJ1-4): GAGVSQSPSNKVTEKGKDVELRCDPISGHTALYWYRQSLGQGLEFLIYFQGNSAPDKSGLPSDRFSAERTGGSVSTLTIQRTQQEDSAVYLCASSQGATNEKLFFGSGTQLSVL.

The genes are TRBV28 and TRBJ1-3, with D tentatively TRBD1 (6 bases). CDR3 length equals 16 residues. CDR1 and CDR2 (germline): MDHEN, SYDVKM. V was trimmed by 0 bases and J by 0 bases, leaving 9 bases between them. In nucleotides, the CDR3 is TGTGCCAGCAGTTTATGGAGGGACAACTCTGGAAACACCATATATTTT. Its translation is CASSLWRDNSGNTIYF.

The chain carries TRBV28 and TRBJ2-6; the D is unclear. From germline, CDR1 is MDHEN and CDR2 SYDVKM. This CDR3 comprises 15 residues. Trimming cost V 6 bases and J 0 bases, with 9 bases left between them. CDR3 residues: CASSPQLSGANVLTF. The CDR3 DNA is TGTGCCAGCAGCCCACAGCTCTCTGGGGCCAACGTCCTGACTTTC.

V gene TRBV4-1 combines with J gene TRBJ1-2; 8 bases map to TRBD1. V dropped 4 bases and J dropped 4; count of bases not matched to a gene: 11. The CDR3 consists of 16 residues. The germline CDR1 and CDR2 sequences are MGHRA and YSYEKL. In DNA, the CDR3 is TGCGCCAGCAGCCCCCGCTCGGACAGGGCCCTCTATGGCTACACCTTC. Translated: CASSPRSDRALYGYTF.

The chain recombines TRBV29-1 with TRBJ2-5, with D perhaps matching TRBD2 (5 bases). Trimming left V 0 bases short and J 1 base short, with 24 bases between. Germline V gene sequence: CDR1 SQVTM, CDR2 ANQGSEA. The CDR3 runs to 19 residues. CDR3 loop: CSVEEGVHRVRVTQETQYF. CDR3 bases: TGCAGCGTTGAAGAAGGAGTTCATAGAGTGCGGGTTACCCAAGAGACCCAGTACTTC.

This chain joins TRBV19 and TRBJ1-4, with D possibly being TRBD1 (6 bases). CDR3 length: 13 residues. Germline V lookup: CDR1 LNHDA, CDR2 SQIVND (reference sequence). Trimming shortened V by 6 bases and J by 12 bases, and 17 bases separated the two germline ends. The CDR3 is CASRGTHAGELFF. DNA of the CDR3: TGTGCCAGTAGGGGGACACACGCCGGGGAACTGTTTTTT. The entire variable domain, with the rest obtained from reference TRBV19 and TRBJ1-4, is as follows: DGGITQSPKYLFRKEGQNVTLSCEQNLNHDAMYWYRQDPGQGLRLIYYSQIVNDFQKGDIAEGYSVSREKKESFPLTVTSAQKNPTAFYLCASRGTHAGELFFGSGTQLSVL.

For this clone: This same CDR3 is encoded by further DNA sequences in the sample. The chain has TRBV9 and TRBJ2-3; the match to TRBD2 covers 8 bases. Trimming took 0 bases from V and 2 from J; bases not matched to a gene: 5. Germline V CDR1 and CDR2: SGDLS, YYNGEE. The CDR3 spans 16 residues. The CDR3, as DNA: TGTGCCAGCAGCGTAGGGGCGGGGGGCCCCACAGATACGCAGTATTTT. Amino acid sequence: CASSVGAGGPTDTQYF.

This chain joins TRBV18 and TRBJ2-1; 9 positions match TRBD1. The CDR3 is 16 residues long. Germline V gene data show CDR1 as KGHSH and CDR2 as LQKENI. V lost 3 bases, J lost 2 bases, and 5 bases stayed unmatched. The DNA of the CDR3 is TGTGCCAGCTCACCGCGGACAGGGGCAACCTACAATGAGCAGTTCTTC. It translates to CASSPRTGATYNEQFF.

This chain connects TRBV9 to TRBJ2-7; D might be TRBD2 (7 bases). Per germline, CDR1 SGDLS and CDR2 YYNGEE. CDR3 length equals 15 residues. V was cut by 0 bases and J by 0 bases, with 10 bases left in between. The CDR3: CASSVGGGYSYEQYF. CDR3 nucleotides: TGTGCCAGCAGCGTAGGCGGGGGCTACTCCTACGAGCAGTACTTC.